This is a list of T cell receptor beta chains from one sample in a study of blood T cell repertoires in COVID-19. This table comes from immunoSEQ multiplex PCR, and its TCRdb copy is limited to in-frame clones, with some not included. Of around 90,000 clones listed, 80% to 95% are singletons. Source material: peripheral blood. The origin of the receptors is a woman aged 55-75 years with active COVID-19. The CDR3 runs from the conserved cysteine through the conserved F or W. The D gene is left open where the match is weak.

v_call	d_call	j_call	cdr3_aa
TRBV2	TRBD2	TRBJ2-5	CASFTSGGPKETQYF
TRBV7-2	TRBD1	TRBJ2-1	CASSLRDRGYNEQFF
TRBV18	TRBD1	TRBJ1-1	CASSPGQTNTEAFF
TRBV28	.	TRBJ1-1	CASSRTGWATEAFF
TRBV7-2	.	TRBJ1-5	CASSLNSHPPIF
TRBV6-5	TRBD1	TRBJ2-7	CASSYSPTGGDYEQYF
TRBV5-1	.	TRBJ2-5	CASSLDPSAFSPAQYF
TRBV28	.	TRBJ1-1	CASRTGGGNTEAFF
TRBV19	.	TRBJ1-5	CASSIVGENQPQHF
TRBV5-1	.	TRBJ1-1	CASSLSRERNTEAFF
TRBV7-9	TRBD1	TRBJ2-5	CAVSGGERETQYF
TRBV5-4	.	TRBJ1-2	CASSLGSRGTGVYGYTF
TRBV12-3/TRBV12-4	.	TRBJ2-7	CASRKTGAYEQYF
TRBV18	.	TRBJ2-7	CASSPPSTREQYF
TRBV7-2	TRBD2	TRBJ2-1	CASSRGTSGGPGEQFF
TRBV6-2/TRBV6-3	TRBD1	TRBJ2-2	CASSPPGQVREELFF
TRBV19	TRBD2	TRBJ2-2	CATTGGDPNTGELFF
TRBV5-6	TRBD1	TRBJ1-2	CASSGAAGTGPRYGYTF
TRBV13	.	TRBJ2-7	CASSIQGVNEQYF
TRBV24-1	.	TRBJ2-5	CATSGPKGRDAQYF
TRBV9	.	TRBJ2-3	CASSIPGGAGHYSTDTQYF
TRBV7-2	TRBD1	TRBJ2-5	CASRQGGQGQETQYF
TRBV28	.	TRBJ1-2	CASSFIGGYTF
TRBV28	.	TRBJ1-6	CASSPRQALNSPLHF
TRBV30	.	TRBJ2-1	CAWSPDSYNEQFF
TRBV28	TRBD2	TRBJ2-1	CASSPTSGGRNEQFF
TRBV11-2	.	TRBJ2-1	CASSQGGVNNEQFF
TRBV13	TRBD2	TRBJ2-1	CASSPAGGYNEQFF
TRBV5-1	.	TRBJ2-5	CASSLPVGSVETQYF
TRBV19	TRBD2	TRBJ2-2	CATGTSGQVPGELFF
TRBV28	.	TRBJ2-7	CASSPTGGLYGEQYF
TRBV9	TRBD1	TRBJ2-2	CASSVGPAGGSGKLFF
TRBV28	TRBD1	TRBJ2-1	CASSWTGNLRNEQFF
TRBV6-5	TRBD1	TRBJ2-7	CASSYETGGTYEQYF
TRBV7-9	TRBD1	TRBJ2-3	CASSPGQGSGTDTQYF
TRBV25-1	.	TRBJ1-6	CASSEFKGNPYNSPLHF
TRBV19	.	TRBJ1-6	CASNPSLRGNSPLHF
TRBV5-6	.	TRBJ2-7	CASSLRRVREQYF
TRBV11-2	.	TRBJ1-1	CASSVDFTGLNTEAFF
TRBV19	TRBD1	TRBJ2-1	CASRPTEGQGANNEQFF
TRBV6-5	.	TRBJ2-1	CASSYSVWTNAHEQFF
TRBV2	TRBD1	TRBJ1-1	CASTRQGARLTEAFF
TRBV7-2	TRBD2	TRBJ2-3	CASSPGTSGGAYSTDTQYF
TRBV9	.	TRBJ2-7	CASSAPIYEQYF
TRBV9	TRBD2	TRBJ2-1	CASSVSPSLAGNEQFF
TRBV20-1	TRBD2	TRBJ2-3	CSARGLAGARTDTQYF
TRBV5-8	TRBD2	TRBJ2-3	CASSPGTSGRSDTQYF
TRBV5-4	TRBD2	TRBJ2-3	CATLAGGSTDTQYF
TRBV6-5	TRBD1	TRBJ1-1	CASSYSQGARTEAFF
TRBV18	TRBD1	TRBJ1-2	CASSPADRLHGYTF
TRBV4-1	.	TRBJ1-1	CASSHDAREGDTEAFF
TRBV27	.	TRBJ2-5	CASSPQYGKTQETQYF
TRBV28	TRBD2	TRBJ2-5	CASFHRTSGGAGETQYF
TRBV7-9	.	TRBJ2-1	CASSSTRSSYNEQFF
TRBV18	TRBD1	TRBJ2-3	CASSSSETGGFTDTQCF